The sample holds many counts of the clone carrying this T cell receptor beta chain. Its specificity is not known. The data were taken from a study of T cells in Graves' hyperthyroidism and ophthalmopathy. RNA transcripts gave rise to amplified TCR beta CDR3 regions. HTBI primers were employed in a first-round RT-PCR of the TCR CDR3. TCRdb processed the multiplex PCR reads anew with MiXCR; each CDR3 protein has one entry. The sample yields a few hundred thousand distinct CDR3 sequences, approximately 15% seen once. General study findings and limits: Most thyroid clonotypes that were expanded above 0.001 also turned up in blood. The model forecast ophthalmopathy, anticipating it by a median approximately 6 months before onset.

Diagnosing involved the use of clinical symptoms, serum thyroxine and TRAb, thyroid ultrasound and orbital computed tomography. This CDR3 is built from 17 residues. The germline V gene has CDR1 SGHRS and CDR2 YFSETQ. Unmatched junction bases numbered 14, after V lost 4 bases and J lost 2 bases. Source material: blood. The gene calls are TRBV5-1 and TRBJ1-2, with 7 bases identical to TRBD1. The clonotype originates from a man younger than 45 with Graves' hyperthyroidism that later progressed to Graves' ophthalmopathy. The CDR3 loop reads CASSPGQARPINYGYTF. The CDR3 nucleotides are TGCGCCAGCAGCCCTGGACAGGCGCGACCCATAAACTATGGCTACACCTTC.